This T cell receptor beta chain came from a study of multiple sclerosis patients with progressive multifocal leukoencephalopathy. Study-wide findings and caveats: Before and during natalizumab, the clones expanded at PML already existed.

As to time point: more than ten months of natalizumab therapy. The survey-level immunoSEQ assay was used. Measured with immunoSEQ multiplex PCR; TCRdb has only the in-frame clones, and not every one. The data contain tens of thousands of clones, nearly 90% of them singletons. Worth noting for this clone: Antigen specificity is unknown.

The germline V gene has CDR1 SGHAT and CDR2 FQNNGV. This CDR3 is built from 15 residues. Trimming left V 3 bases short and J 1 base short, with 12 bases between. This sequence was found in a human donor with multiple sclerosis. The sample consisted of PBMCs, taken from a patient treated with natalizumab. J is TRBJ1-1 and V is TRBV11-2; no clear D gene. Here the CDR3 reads CASSFIPPTNTEAFF. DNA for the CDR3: TGTGCCAGCAGCTTCATCCCTCCCACGAACACTGAAGCTTTCTTT. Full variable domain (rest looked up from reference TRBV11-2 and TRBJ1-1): EAGVAQSPRYKIIEKRQSVAFWCNPISGHATLYWYQQILGQGPKLLIQFQNNGVVDDSQLPKDRFSAERLKGVDSTLKIQPAKLEDSAVYLCASSFIPPTNTEAFFGQGTRLTVV.